This entry features one T cell receptor beta chain sequence. Its antigen is unknown. With V trimmed by 1 base and J by 2 bases, 5 bases remained unmatched. From germline, CDR1 is MDHEN and CDR2 SYDVKM. This CDR3 has 15 residues. Assay: immunoSEQ multiplex PCR; the TCRdb copy retains only in-frame clones and omits some. Among 45,000 to 55,000 clones, about 81% were seen once, and the ten largest hold around 1.6%. This record belongs to a study of OX40 agonist ivuxolimab in advanced cancers. Study overall: Partial responses, seen in three patients, involved one hepatocellular carcinoma and two cutaneous melanomas.

The study's findings and limits: Certain nonresponding patients likewise had low normalized T-cell clonal expansion. Expansion of clones was among the lowest in partial responders at 0.1-3.0 mg/kg.

Source: CD4+ or CD8+ T cells sorted from blood, taken in a trial of the OX40 agonist ivuxolimab. This receptor was taken from an adult with an advanced solid tumor such as melanoma, head and neck, liver or kidney cancer. The rearrangement uses TRBV28 and TRBJ2-7; TRBD2 agrees at 7 bases. The CDR3 DNA sequence: TGTGCCAGCAGTTTATCGGGGAGCGGGGCCTACGAGCAGTACTTC. Translation: CASSLSGSGAYEQYF.